Listed below are T cell receptor beta chains from one sample, sequenced in a study of cytomegalovirus exposure and HLA in healthy donors. Using immunoSEQ multiplex PCR, the repertoire was profiled, and TCRdb retains in-frame clones only, with some absent. The sample records over 120,000 clones, about 80% being singletons. Material for sequencing was PBMCs. Source of these receptors: a female donor in good health and CMV-seronegative. Both conserved end residues are part of each CDR3. D genes are given only for firm matches. Not every row has a clone size; where given, it reads once, few, many or a size class.

TRBV21-1,TRBJ2-7,NA,NA,CASIMEILGQSGYSYEQYF,TGTGCCAGCATCATGGAAATACTGGGCCAATCCGGCTACTCCTACGAGCAGTACTTC
TRBV2,TRBJ1-2,once,NA,CASSGGSDRSHNYGYTF,TGTGCCAGCAGTGGCGGTTCTGACAGATCACATAACTATGGCTACACCTTC
TRBV4-3,TRBJ2-2,NA,NA,CASSQFRSAGELFF,TGCGCCAGCAGCCAGTTCCGGTCTGCCGGGGAGCTGTTTTTT
TRBV6-5,TRBJ1-2,NA,NA,CASSYLGPGYGYTF,TGTGCCAGCAGTTACTTGGGGCCGGGCTATGGCTACACCTTC
TRBV30,TRBJ2-3,once,TRBD2,CAWSGLAGPTDTQYF,TGTGCCTGGAGTGGACTAGCGGGTCCGACAGATACGCAGTATTTT
TRBV7-8,TRBJ2-7,NA,NA,CASSFSDSLYEQYF,TGTGCCAGCAGCTTCTCGGACAGCCTCTACGAGCAGTACTTC
TRBV7-6,TRBJ2-1,NA,TRBD2,CASSLGGCGGGAGGSYNEQFF,TGTGCCAGCAGCTTAGGTGGGTGTGGCGGGGGGGCCGGGGGTTCCTACAATGAGCAGTTCTTC
TRBV27,TRBJ2-4,NA,NA,CASSPHAGRGGIQYF,TGTGCCAGCAGTCCCCACGCGGGACGTGGCGGCATTCAGTACTTC
TRBV6-1,TRBJ1-2,NA,TRBD1,CASSGSTRGQGSGYTF,TGTGCCAGCAGTGGGTCCACGAGGGGACAGGGTAGCGGCTACACCTTC
TRBV30,TRBJ1-1,few,NA,CAWSVLPNTEAFF,TGTGCCTGGAGTGTACTTCCGAACACTGAAGCTTTCTTT
TRBV19,TRBJ1-2,NA,TRBD1,CASTAQGAGYTF,TGTGCCAGTACCGCTCAGGGGGCCGGCTACACCTTC
TRBV11-3,TRBJ2-7,NA,NA,CASSLVRGSEQYF,TGTGCCAGCAGCTTAGTAAGGGGCTCCGAGCAGTACTTC
TRBV6-5,TRBJ2-7,few,NA,CASSHPGADREQYF,TGTGCCAGCAGTCATCCGGGAGCCGATCGCGAGCAGTACTTC
TRBV28,TRBJ1-5,NA,TRBD1,CASRTRQGSNQPQHF,TGTGCCAGCAGGACGAGACAGGGGAGCAATCAGCCCCAGCATTTT
TRBV5-1,TRBJ2-1,NA,NA,CASSLAGSSYNEQFF,TGCGCCAGCAGCTTGGCGGGGAGCTCCTACAATGAGCAGTTCTTC
TRBV5-8,TRBJ2-7,NA,TRBD1,CASSLADRAFTYEQYF,TGTGCCAGCAGTTTGGCGGACAGGGCTTTTACCTACGAGCAGTACTTC
TRBV28,TRBJ1-6,once,NA,CASSSTAIYNSPLHF,TGTGCCAGCAGTTCGACAGCGATCTATAATTCACCCCTCCACTTT
TRBV10-2,TRBJ2-3,NA,TRBD1,CASSEGQEINTDTQYF,TGCGCCAGCAGCGAAGGACAGGAGATTAACACAGATACGCAGTATTTT
TRBV29-1,TRBJ1-1,NA,NA,CSVRDTTEAFF,TGCAGCGTACGGGACACCACTGAAGCTTTCTTT
TRBV27,TRBJ2-1,NA,NA,CASSLATGHNEQFF,TGTGCCAGCAGTTTGGCGACAGGACACAATGAGCAGTTCTTC
TRBV28,TRBJ2-7,NA,TRBD1,CASSLPGTGSYEQYF,TGTGCCAGCAGTTTACCCGGGACAGGGAGCTACGAGCAGTACTTC
TRBV5-6,TRBJ2-1,once,TRBD1,CASSYDRGVGREQFF,TGTGCCAGCAGCTACGACAGGGGCGTGGGTCGGGAGCAGTTCTTC
TRBV7-8,TRBJ1-2,NA,NA,CASSLSGGIKNYGYTF,TGTGCCAGCAGCTTAAGTGGGGGGATAAAGAACTATGGCTACACCTTC
TRBV18,TRBJ2-3,NA,TRBD1,CASSLKGQLQYF,TGTGCCAGCTCACTAAAGGGACAGCTCCAGTATTTT
TRBV5-1,TRBJ1-3,NA,NA,CASKGSGDGNTIYF,TGCGCCAGCAAAGGGTCAGGGGATGGAAACACCATATATTTT
TRBV2,TRBJ2-2,NA,NA,CASSFRVNTGELFF,TGTGCCAGCAGCTTCCGGGTCAACACCGGGGAGCTGTTTTTT
TRBV2,TRBJ1-4,few,NA,CASSANQAENEKLFF,TGTGCCAGCAGTGCAAATCAAGCCGAAAATGAAAAACTGTTTTTT
TRBV28,TRBJ2-3,NA,TRBD2,CASSSYATGTRASTDTQYF,TGTGCCAGCAGTTCATACGCAACCGGGACTAGAGCTAGCACAGATACGCAGTATTTT
TRBV6-5,TRBJ1-1,NA,NA,CASSRQALNTEAFF,TGTGCCAGCAGCAGACAGGCGCTGAACACTGAAGCTTTCTTT
TRBV5-1,TRBJ2-1,NA,NA,CASSSQTNNEQFF,TGCGCCAGCAGCTCCCAGACAAACAATGAGCAGTTCTTC
TRBV4-1,TRBJ2-4,NA,NA,CASSQPLRYIQYF,TGCGCCAGCAGCCAGCCCTTGAGGTACATTCAGTACTTC
TRBV30,TRBJ1-5,NA,NA,CAWSDRDQPQHF,TGTGCCTGGAGTGACAGGGATCAGCCCCAGCATTTT
TRBV30,TRBJ2-7,NA,NA,CAWSGQDHRGSYEQYF,TGTGCCTGGAGTGGACAGGATCATCGGGGTTCCTACGAGCAGTACTTC
TRBV14,TRBJ1-2,NA,NA,CASSQGLGTIYGYTF,TGTGCCAGCAGCCAAGGCCTCGGGACTATCTATGGCTACACCTTC
TRBV10-2,TRBJ1-5,NA,NA,CASSGTASFYSNQPQHF,TGCGCCAGCAGTGGGACAGCATCCTTTTATAGCAATCAGCCCCAGCATTTT
TRBV6-5,TRBJ1-6,few,TRBD1,CASSYAGTGGSPLHF,TGTGCCAGCAGTTACGCTGGGACAGGGGGCTCACCCCTCCACTTT
TRBV5-1,TRBJ2-3,NA,NA,CASSLTVSTDTQYF,TGCGCCAGCAGCTTAACAGTAAGCACAGATACGCAGTATTTT
TRBV4-2,TRBJ2-3,NA,TRBD2,CASSLRSGGAEDTQYF,TGTGCCAGCAGTCTCCGTAGCGGGGGGGCTGAAGATACGCAGTATTTT
TRBV18,TRBJ2-7,NA,TRBD1,CASSRDRGSSYEQYF,TGTGCCAGCTCACGAGACAGGGGTAGCTCCTACGAGCAGTACTTC
TRBV16,TRBJ1-2,NA,TRBD1,CAGSQNTDRGGYGYTF,TGTGCCGGCAGCCAAAATACCGACAGGGGAGGCTATGGCTACACCTTC
TRBV4-3,TRBJ1-2,NA,TRBD1,CASSQRDSRYGYTF,TGCGCCAGCAGCCAAAGGGACAGTCGCTATGGCTACACCTTC
TRBV5-1,TRBJ2-6,NA,TRBD2,CASSPGLAAFSGANVLTF,TGCGCCAGCTCCCCAGGACTAGCGGCCTTCTCTGGGGCCAACGTCCTGACTTTC
TRBV30,TRBJ1-1,NA,TRBD1,CAWQPGTGILGTEAFF,TGTGCCTGGCAACCCGGGACAGGGATTCTAGGCACTGAAGCTTTCTTT
TRBV5-4,TRBJ2-7,NA,TRBD1,CASSRPTGGGYEQYF,TGTGCCAGCAGCCGCCCCACAGGGGGCGGGTACGAGCAGTACTTC
TRBV30,TRBJ1-5,NA,NA,CAWSVRSGGPNQNQPQHF,TGTGCCTGGAGTGTACGGTCGGGGGGCCCGAATCAGAATCAGCCCCAGCATTTT
TRBV28,TRBJ1-4,NA,TRBD1,CASSRQGYNEKLFF,TGTGCCAGCAGTAGACAGGGTTATAATGAAAAACTGTTTTTT
TRBV7-2,TRBJ2-3,NA,TRBD2,CASSPTSGGRDTQYF,TGTGCCAGCAGCCCGACTAGCGGGGGAAGAGATACGCAGTATTTT
TRBV5-1,TRBJ1-1,NA,TRBD1,CASFGHRDRGRKTEAFF,TGCGCCAGCTTTGGGCACCGGGACAGGGGACGGAAGACTGAAGCTTTCTTT
TRBV28,TRBJ1-4,NA,NA,CASGDWGRSAEKLFF,TGTGCCAGCGGGGACTGGGGGAGGTCCGCTGAAAAACTGTTTTTT
TRBV5-4,TRBJ1-2,NA,NA,CASSFVGSRWGYTF,TGTGCCAGCAGCTTCGTGGGGAGCCGATGGGGCTACACCTTC
TRBV7-9,TRBJ2-1,NA,NA,CASSLVVTGGVREQFF,TGTGCCAGCAGCTTAGTCGTAACAGGGGGGGTTCGGGAGCAGTTCTTC
TRBV29-1,TRBJ2-7,NA,TRBD1,CSVEHPGTAGTYEQYF,TGCAGCGTTGAGCACCCCGGGACAGCTGGGACCTACGAGCAGTACTTC
TRBV2,TRBJ2-2,NA,TRBD2,CASKGTRNTGELFF,TGTGCCAGCAAGGGGACTAGGAACACCGGGGAGCTGTTTTTT
TRBV29-1,TRBJ2-7,NA,TRBD1,CSVSDRGLEQYF,TGCAGCGTATCGGACAGGGGGCTTGAGCAGTACTTC
TRBV19,TRBJ1-2,NA,TRBD1,CASSLSTGGRNYGYTF,TGTGCCAGTAGTTTATCAACAGGGGGACGAAACTATGGCTACACCTTC
TRBV9,TRBJ1-1,NA,NA,CASSSHGKRDTEAFF,TGTGCCAGCAGCTCTCACGGTAAGAGGGACACTGAAGCTTTCTTT
TRBV6-6,TRBJ2-1,NA,NA,CASSSSSSYNEQFF,TGTGCCAGCAGTTCGTCGTCCTCCTACAATGAGCAGTTCTTC